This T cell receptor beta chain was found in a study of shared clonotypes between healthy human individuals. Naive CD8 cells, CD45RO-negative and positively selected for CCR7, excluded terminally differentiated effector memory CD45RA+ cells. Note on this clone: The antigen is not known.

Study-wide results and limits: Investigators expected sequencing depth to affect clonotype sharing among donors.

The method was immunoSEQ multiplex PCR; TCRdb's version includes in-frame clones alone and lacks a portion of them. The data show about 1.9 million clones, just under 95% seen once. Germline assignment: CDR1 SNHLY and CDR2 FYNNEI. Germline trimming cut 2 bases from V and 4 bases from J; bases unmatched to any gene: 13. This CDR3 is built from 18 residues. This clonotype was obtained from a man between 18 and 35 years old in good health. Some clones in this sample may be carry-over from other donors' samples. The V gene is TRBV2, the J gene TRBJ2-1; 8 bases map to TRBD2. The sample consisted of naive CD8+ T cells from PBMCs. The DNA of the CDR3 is TGTGCCAGCAGTGAAAGGGTGGGACTAGTAGTCAAGTACAATGAGCAGTTCTTC. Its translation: CASSERVGLVVKYNEQFF.